This T cell receptor (beta chain) was profiled in a study of patients and donors after allogeneic stem cell transplantation. TCRdb processed the RT-PCR reads anew with MiXCR; each CDR3 protein has one entry. The sample has around 240,000 distinct CDR3 sequences, roughly an eighth seen once. CDR3 length: 13 residues. V was cut by 1 base and J by 5 bases, with 6 bases left in between. The sample consisted of blood, either unsorted or a sorted T cell fraction (not recorded which). This rearrangement joins TRBV12-3 or TRBV12-4 to TRBJ1-5; no reliable D call. The TCR was taken from a human donor who was either an allogeneic HSCT recipient or a stem cell or donor lymphocyte infusion donor (not recorded which). It is not recorded whose cells these are; they may come from a transplant donor. The CDR3 loop reads CASSLGGDQPQHF. DNA for the CDR3: TGTGCCAGCAGTTTAGGGGGTGATCAGCCCCAGCATTTT.